This TCR beta chain was sequenced in a study of blood T cell repertoires in COVID-19. CDR1 is SGHRS, CDR2 YFSETQ, per germline. The V and J ends lost 0 bases and 0 bases, in that order; junction bases with no gene match: 1. The CDR3 has 16 amino acids. Method: immunoSEQ multiplex PCR; TCRdb's copy keeps in-frame clones and lacks some. The sample lists about 210,000 clones, 86% occurring once. This TCR was sampled from a woman under 40 who had been exposed to COVID-19. V usage is TRBV5-1 and J usage is TRBJ1-4, with 8 bases identical to TRBD1. The material sequenced was PBMCs or T cells enriched from blood (not recorded which). The CDR3 loop reads CASSLGTGSTNEKLFF. DNA for the CDR3: TGCGCCAGCAGCTTGGGGACAGGGTCAACTAATGAAAAACTGTTTTTT.